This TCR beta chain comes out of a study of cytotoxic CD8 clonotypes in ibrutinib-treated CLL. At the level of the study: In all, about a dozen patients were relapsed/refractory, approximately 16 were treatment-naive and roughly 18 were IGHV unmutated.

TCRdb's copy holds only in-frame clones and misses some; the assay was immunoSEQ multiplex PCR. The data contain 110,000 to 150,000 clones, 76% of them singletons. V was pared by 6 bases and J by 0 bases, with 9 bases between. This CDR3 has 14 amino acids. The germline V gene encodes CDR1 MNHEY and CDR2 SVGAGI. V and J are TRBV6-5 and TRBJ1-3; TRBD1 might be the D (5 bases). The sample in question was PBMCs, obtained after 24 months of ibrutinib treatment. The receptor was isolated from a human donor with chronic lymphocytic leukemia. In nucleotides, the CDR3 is TGTGCCAGCAGGCCTGACAGCTCTGGAAACACCATATATTTT. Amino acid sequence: CASRPDSSGNTIYF.